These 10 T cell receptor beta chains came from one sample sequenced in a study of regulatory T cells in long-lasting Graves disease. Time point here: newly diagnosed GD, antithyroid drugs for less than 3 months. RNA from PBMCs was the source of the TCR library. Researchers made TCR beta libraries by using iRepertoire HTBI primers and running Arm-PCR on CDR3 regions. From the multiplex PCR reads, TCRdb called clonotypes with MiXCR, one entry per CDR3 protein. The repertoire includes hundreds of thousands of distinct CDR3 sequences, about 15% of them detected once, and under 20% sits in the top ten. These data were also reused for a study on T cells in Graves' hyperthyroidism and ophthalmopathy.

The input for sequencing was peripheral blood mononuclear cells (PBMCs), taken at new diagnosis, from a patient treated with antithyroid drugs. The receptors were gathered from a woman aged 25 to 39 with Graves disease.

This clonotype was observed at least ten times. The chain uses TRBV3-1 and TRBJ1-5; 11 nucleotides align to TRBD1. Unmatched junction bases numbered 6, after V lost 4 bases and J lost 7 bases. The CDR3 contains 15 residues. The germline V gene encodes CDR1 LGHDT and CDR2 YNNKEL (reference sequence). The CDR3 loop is CASSRGTGGTQPQHF. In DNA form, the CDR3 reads TGTGCCAGCAGCCGGGGGACAGGGGGAACCCAGCCCCAGCATTTT.

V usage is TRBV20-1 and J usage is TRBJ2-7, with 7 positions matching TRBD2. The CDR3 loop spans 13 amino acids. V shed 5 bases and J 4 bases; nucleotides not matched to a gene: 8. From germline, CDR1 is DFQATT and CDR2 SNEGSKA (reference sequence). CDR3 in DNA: TGCAGTGCTCCTGGGCGGGGGACGTACGAGCAGTACTTC. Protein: CSAPGRGTYEQYF.

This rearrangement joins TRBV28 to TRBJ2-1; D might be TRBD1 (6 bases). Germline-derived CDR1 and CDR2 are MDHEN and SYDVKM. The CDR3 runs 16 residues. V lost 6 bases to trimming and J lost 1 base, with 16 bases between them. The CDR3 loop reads CASSLTDRRSYNEQFF. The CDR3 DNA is TGTGCCAGCAGCCTCACCGACAGGAGATCCTACAATGAGCAGTTCTTC.

CDR3 DNA: TGTGCCTGGAGTGAGGACAGGGTCCGGGAGCTGTTTTTT. It codes for CAWSEDRVRELFF. The rearrangement joins TRBV30 to TRBJ2-2, with 8 bases matching TRBD1. There are 13 residues in the CDR3. Losses at the gene ends were 1 base for V and 9 bases for J; bases not matched to a gene: 4. Germline assignment: CDR1 GTSNPN and CDR2 SVGIG (reference sequence).

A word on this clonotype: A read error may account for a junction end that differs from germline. The CDR3 sequence: CVTSRASGTDGYTF. CDR3 DNA: TGTGTCACCAGCAGAGCCTCCGGGACAGATGGCTACACCTTC. This chain connects TRBV15 to TRBJ1-2, with TRBD1 matching over 7 bases. This CDR3 has 14 amino acids. Germline V CDR1 and CDR2: LNHNV, YYDKDF (reference sequence). Together with reference TRBV15 and TRBJ1-2, the CDR3 gives the full variable domain: DAMVIQNPRYQVTQFGKPVTLSCSQTLNHNVMYWYQQKSSQAPKLLFHYYDKDFNNEADTPDNFQSRRPNTSFCFLDIRSPGLGDTAMYLCVTSRASGTDGYTFGSGTRLTVV.

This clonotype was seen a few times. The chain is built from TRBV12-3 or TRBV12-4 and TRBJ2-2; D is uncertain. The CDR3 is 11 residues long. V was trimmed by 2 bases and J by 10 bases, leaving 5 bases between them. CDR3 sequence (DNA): TGTGCCAGCAGTTTATTGGCGGAGCTGTTTTTT. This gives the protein CASSLLAELFF.

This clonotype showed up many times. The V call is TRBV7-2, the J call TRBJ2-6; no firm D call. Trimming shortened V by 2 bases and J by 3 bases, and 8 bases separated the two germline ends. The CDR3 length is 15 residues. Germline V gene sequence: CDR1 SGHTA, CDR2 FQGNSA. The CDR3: CASSLLGYGANVLTF. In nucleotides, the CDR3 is TGTGCCAGCAGCTTACTGGGGTATGGGGCCAACGTCCTGACTTTC. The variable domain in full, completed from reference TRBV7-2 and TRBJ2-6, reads GAGVSQSPSNKVTEKGKDVELRCDPISGHTALYWYRQSLGQGLEFLIYFQGNSAPDKSGLPSDRFSAERTGGSVSTLTIQRTQQEDSAVYLCASSLLGYGANVLTFGAGSRLTVL.

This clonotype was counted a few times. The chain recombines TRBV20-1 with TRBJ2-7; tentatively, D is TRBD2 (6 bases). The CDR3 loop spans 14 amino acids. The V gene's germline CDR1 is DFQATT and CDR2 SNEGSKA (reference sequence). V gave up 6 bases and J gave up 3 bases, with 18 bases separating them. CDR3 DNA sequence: TGCAGTGCCGCCGTAACCGGGACTCGCTACGAGCAGTACTTC. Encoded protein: CSAAVTGTRYEQYF.

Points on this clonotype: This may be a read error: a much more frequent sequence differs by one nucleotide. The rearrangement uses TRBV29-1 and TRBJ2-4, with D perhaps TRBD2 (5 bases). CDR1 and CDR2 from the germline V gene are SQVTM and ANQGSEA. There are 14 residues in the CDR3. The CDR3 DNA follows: TGCAGCGTTGAAGGGCGTCTAGCCAAAAACATTCAGCACTTC. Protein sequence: CSVEGRLAKNIQHF. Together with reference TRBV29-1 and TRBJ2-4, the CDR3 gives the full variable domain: SAVISQKPSRDICQRGTSLTIQCQVDSQVTMMFWYRQQPGQSLTLIATANQGSEATYESGFVIDKFPISRPNLTFSTLTVSNMSPEDSSIYLCSVEGRLAKNIQHFGAGTRLSVL.

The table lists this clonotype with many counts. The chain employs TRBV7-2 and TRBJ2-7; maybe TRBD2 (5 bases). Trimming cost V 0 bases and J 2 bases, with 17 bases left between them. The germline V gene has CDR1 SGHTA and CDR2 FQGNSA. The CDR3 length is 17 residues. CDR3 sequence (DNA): TGTGCCAGCAGCTTAGCGCGCGGCGGGTCCAGCACCTACGAGCAGTACTTC. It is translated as CASSLARGGSSTYEQYF. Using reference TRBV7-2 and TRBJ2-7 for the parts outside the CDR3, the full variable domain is GAGVSQSPSNKVTEKGKDVELRCDPISGHTALYWYRQSLGQGLEFLIYFQGNSAPDKSGLPSDRFSAERTGGSVSTLTIQRTQQEDSAVYLCASSLARGGSSTYEQYFGPGTRLTVT.